This TCR beta chain was identified in a study of monozygotic twins with inflammatory bowel disease. This CDR3 spans 15 amino acids. CDR1 LGHNA and CDR2 YSLEER come from the germline V gene. Researchers used template switching to add UMIs featuring a 6-nucleotide sample barcode. TCRdb processed the 5' RACE reads again and assigns one entry to each CDR3 protein, with no DNA. This listing includes roughly 330,000 distinct CDR3 sequences. The clonotype was recovered from a human donor with ulcerative colitis or Crohn's disease, or a healthy co-twin of an affected twin (not recorded which). The chain carries TRBV4-3 and TRBJ1-1. Sequenced: blood. The CDR3 protein is CASSQGRAKATEAFF.